The rows below give T cell receptor beta chains drawn from one sample of a study of control samples from healthy donors and cancer patients. Generated by immunoSEQ multiplex PCR, the TCRdb table keeps only in-frame clones and is missing some. This table holds 120,000 or so clones, 85% to 95% found once. Sequenced: PBMCs. These receptors were taken from a man aged 80 or over with head and neck cancer. Each CDR3 is given with its conserved first and last residue. Fields, in order: clone size, V gene, J gene, D gene, CDR3 DNA, CDR3 protein. D genes are given only for firm matches. Rows give clone size only sometimes, using once, few, many, or a class for an expanded clone.

clone size: -; V gene: TRBV6-6; J gene: TRBJ2-2; D gene: -; CDR3 DNA: TGTGCCAGCAGTCAGGGACGGCCCGGGGAGCTGTTTTTT; CDR3 protein: CASSQGRPGELFF
clone size: -; V gene: TRBV18; J gene: TRBJ1-1; D gene: -; CDR3 DNA: TGTGCCAGCTCACCACCTTCTGGGGGCGAAGCTTTCTTT; CDR3 protein: CASSPPSGGEAFF
clone size: -; V gene: TRBV20-1; J gene: TRBJ1-1; D gene: -; CDR3 DNA: TGCAGTGCTAGTAAGGGCAACACTGAAGCTTTCTTT; CDR3 protein: CSASKGNTEAFF
clone size: -; V gene: TRBV30; J gene: TRBJ1-1; D gene: -; CDR3 DNA: TGTGCCTGGAGTGTAAACCTTCTTGATGAAGCTTTCTTT; CDR3 protein: CAWSVNLLDEAFF
clone size: -; V gene: TRBV24-1; J gene: TRBJ2-3; D gene: -; CDR3 DNA: TGTGCCACCAGTGATTTCTCAGTCCGAGACCAAACAGATACGCAGTATTTT; CDR3 protein: CATSDFSVRDQTDTQYF
clone size: once; V gene: TRBV5-1; J gene: TRBJ2-5; D gene: -; CDR3 DNA: TGCGCCAGCAGCCAGACGGTGTCCAAAGAGACCCAGTACTTC; CDR3 protein: CASSQTVSKETQYF
clone size: once; V gene: TRBV7-2; J gene: TRBJ2-1; D gene: TRBD2; CDR3 DNA: TGTGCCAGCAGCCCGAGCCTAGCGGACAATGAGCAGTTCTTC; CDR3 protein: CASSPSLADNEQFF
clone size: -; V gene: TRBV15; J gene: TRBJ2-7; D gene: -; CDR3 DNA: TGTGCCACCAGCAGAGTTGGTGGGAGCTCCTACGAGCAGTACTTC; CDR3 protein: CATSRVGGSSYEQYF
clone size: -; V gene: TRBV5-4; J gene: TRBJ2-3; D gene: -; CDR3 DNA: TGTGCCAGCAGCGAGAGCCTCCAGATCGGTACGCAGTATTTT; CDR3 protein: CASSESLQIGTQYF
clone size: -; V gene: TRBV6-5; J gene: TRBJ2-1; D gene: TRBD1; CDR3 DNA: TGTGCCAGCAGTATCCGGGACAGGGAATACAATGAGCAGTTCTTC; CDR3 protein: CASSIRDREYNEQFF
clone size: -; V gene: TRBV5-1; J gene: TRBJ1-1; D gene: -; CDR3 DNA: TGCGCCAGCAGGTACACTACGGACACTGAAGCTTTCTTT; CDR3 protein: CASRYTTDTEAFF
clone size: -; V gene: TRBV3-1/TRBV3-2; J gene: TRBJ2-3; D gene: -; CDR3 DNA: TGTGCCAGCAGCCAAGATAGGTCGTTCGGGAAGGTTAGCACAGATACGCAGTATTTT; CDR3 protein: CASSQDRSFGKVSTDTQYF
clone size: -; V gene: TRBV10-1; J gene: TRBJ2-1; D gene: TRBD2; CDR3 DNA: TGCGCCAGCATGAACAGCGGGGCTACCTACAATGAGCAGTTCTTC; CDR3 protein: CASMNSGATYNEQFF
clone size: -; V gene: TRBV9; J gene: TRBJ2-7; D gene: -; CDR3 DNA: TGTGCCAGCAGCGGTCCTCGTTACGAGCAGTACTTC; CDR3 protein: CASSGPRYEQYF
clone size: -; V gene: TRBV5-8; J gene: TRBJ1-4; D gene: -; CDR3 DNA: TGTGCCAGCAGCGCCGGGGGATTCAATGAAAAACTGTTTTTT; CDR3 protein: CASSAGGFNEKLFF
clone size: -; V gene: TRBV6-1; J gene: TRBJ1-3; D gene: -; CDR3 DNA: TGTGCCAGCAGTGAAGGTGTCAGCTTCTACTCTGGAAACACCATATATTTT; CDR3 protein: CASSEGVSFYSGNTIYF
clone size: -; V gene: TRBV19; J gene: TRBJ1-6; D gene: -; CDR3 DNA: TGTGCCAGTACCCCGAGGGACGTGTGGAATTCACCCCTCCACTTT; CDR3 protein: CASTPRDVWNSPLHF
clone size: -; V gene: TRBV5-1; J gene: TRBJ1-1; D gene: -; CDR3 DNA: TGCGCCAGCAGCAGGGCACTCATGAACACTGAAGCTTTCTTT; CDR3 protein: CASSRALMNTEAFF
clone size: -; V gene: TRBV19; J gene: TRBJ1-2; D gene: TRBD1; CDR3 DNA: TGTGCCAGTAGAGGCAGGGGGTGGTATGGCTACACCTTC; CDR3 protein: CASRGRGWYGYTF
clone size: -; V gene: TRBV6-2/TRBV6-3; J gene: TRBJ1-2; D gene: -; CDR3 DNA: TGTGCCAGCAGTTATAGGGAACCTGGACAGATGGGCTACACCTTC; CDR3 protein: CASSYREPGQMGYTF
clone size: -; V gene: TRBV14; J gene: TRBJ1-4; D gene: TRBD1; CDR3 DNA: TGTGCCAGCAGCCTCCGGACAGGTTATAATGAAAAACTGTTTTTT; CDR3 protein: CASSLRTGYNEKLFF
clone size: -; V gene: TRBV6-1; J gene: TRBJ1-2; D gene: -; CDR3 DNA: TGTGCCAGCAGTGAAGGACTGGGCGGGGGCTATGGCTACACCTTC; CDR3 protein: CASSEGLGGGYGYTF
clone size: -; V gene: TRBV2; J gene: TRBJ1-6; D gene: TRBD1; CDR3 DNA: TGTGCCAGCAAAGAGGGGACAGGGCAATTATCACCCCTCCACTTT; CDR3 protein: CASKEGTGQLSPLHF
clone size: -; V gene: TRBV19; J gene: TRBJ2-3; D gene: TRBD2; CDR3 DNA: TGTGCCAGTAGTATTGCCGGCGGGGGGGCAACAGATACGCAGTATTTT; CDR3 protein: CASSIAGGGATDTQYF
clone size: -; V gene: TRBV27; J gene: TRBJ1-1; D gene: -; CDR3 DNA: TGTGCCAGCAGTTTATCAAGGGGAAACACTGAAGCTTTCTTT; CDR3 protein: CASSLSRGNTEAFF
clone size: -; V gene: TRBV19; J gene: TRBJ2-3; D gene: TRBD1; CDR3 DNA: TGTGCCAGTAGTCCCCGACAGGGGAATACAGATACGCAGTATTTT; CDR3 protein: CASSPRQGNTDTQYF
clone size: -; V gene: TRBV30; J gene: TRBJ1-1; D gene: -; CDR3 DNA: TGTGCCTGGATGAGGACCTCGCGGGGCACTGAAGCTTTCTTT; CDR3 protein: CAWMRTSRGTEAFF
clone size: once; V gene: TRBV11-2; J gene: TRBJ1-4; D gene: -; CDR3 DNA: TGTGCCAGCAGGAAGCCGGGGCGGAAGAATGAAAAACTGTTTTTT; CDR3 protein: CASRKPGRKNEKLFF
clone size: -; V gene: TRBV2; J gene: TRBJ1-2; D gene: -; CDR3 DNA: TGTGCCAGCAGAGATACAGGAAACTATGGCTACACCTTC; CDR3 protein: CASRDTGNYGYTF
clone size: -; V gene: TRBV6-5; J gene: TRBJ1-2; D gene: -; CDR3 DNA: TGTGCCAGCACCCCCCTCCACGGCTACACCTTC; CDR3 protein: CASTPLHGYTF
clone size: -; V gene: TRBV6-2/TRBV6-3; J gene: TRBJ1-4; D gene: -; CDR3 DNA: TGTGCCAGCAGTTACCCGAACGGGCTGGCTGAAAAACTGTTTTTT; CDR3 protein: CASSYPNGLAEKLFF
clone size: -; V gene: TRBV12-5; J gene: TRBJ2-1; D gene: TRBD2; CDR3 DNA: TGTGCTAGTGGTTCGTTCGGGACTAAGCAGTTCTTC; CDR3 protein: CASGSFGTKQFF
clone size: -; V gene: TRBV7-2; J gene: TRBJ2-1; D gene: TRBD2; CDR3 DNA: TGTGCCAGCAGCTTCCAGCGGGGGGACAATGAGCAGTTCTTC; CDR3 protein: CASSFQRGDNEQFF
clone size: -; V gene: TRBV29-1; J gene: TRBJ1-5; D gene: TRBD1; CDR3 DNA: TGCAGCGTATCTACCGGGACAGGGTTCCAGCCCCAGCATTTT; CDR3 protein: CSVSTGTGFQPQHF
clone size: -; V gene: TRBV5-8; J gene: TRBJ1-2; D gene: TRBD1; CDR3 DNA: TGTGCCAGCAGCACAGGGGTCCTAAGCTATGGCTACACCTTC; CDR3 protein: CASSTGVLSYGYTF
clone size: once; V gene: TRBV30; J gene: TRBJ1-1; D gene: -; CDR3 DNA: TGTGCCGCTACCCCGAACATGAACACTGAAGCTTTCTTT; CDR3 protein: CAATPNMNTEAFF
clone size: -; V gene: TRBV5-1; J gene: TRBJ1-6; D gene: -; CDR3 DNA: TGCGCCAGCAGCCCACAGGCCAGCTCCTATAATTCACCCCTCCACTTT; CDR3 protein: CASSPQASSYNSPLHF
clone size: -; V gene: TRBV4-3; J gene: TRBJ2-4; D gene: -; CDR3 DNA: TGCGCCAGCAGCCAAGCGGGACTTTCCGAAAACATTCAGTACTTC; CDR3 protein: CASSQAGLSENIQYF
clone size: -; V gene: TRBV11-2; J gene: TRBJ2-7; D gene: -; CDR3 DNA: TGTGCCAGCAGCTTAGATCAGGGGCGATACGAGCAGTACTTC; CDR3 protein: CASSLDQGRYEQYF
clone size: -; V gene: TRBV29-1; J gene: TRBJ2-7; D gene: -; CDR3 DNA: TGCAGCGCGACAGAGACCTACGAGCAGTACTTC; CDR3 protein: CSATETYEQYF
clone size: -; V gene: TRBV20-1; J gene: TRBJ1-2; D gene: -; CDR3 DNA: TGCAGTGCTAGTCCGGAGGACAGCAACTATGGCTACACCTTC; CDR3 protein: CSASPEDSNYGYTF
clone size: -; V gene: TRBV2; J gene: TRBJ1-1; D gene: TRBD1; CDR3 DNA: TGTGCCAGCACGGACAGGGTGGGTACTGAAGCTTTCTTT; CDR3 protein: CASTDRVGTEAFF
clone size: -; V gene: TRBV6-2/TRBV6-3; J gene: TRBJ2-5; D gene: TRBD2; CDR3 DNA: TGTGCCAGCAGTTACTGGGCGGGAGGAGGGGGCCAAGAGACCCAGTACTTC; CDR3 protein: CASSYWAGGGGQETQYF
clone size: -; V gene: TRBV6-6; J gene: TRBJ1-1; D gene: -; CDR3 DNA: TGTGCCAGCAGTTACTCCCAACCAAAGAACACTGAAGCTTTCTTT; CDR3 protein: CASSYSQPKNTEAFF
clone size: -; V gene: TRBV5-1; J gene: TRBJ2-7; D gene: -; CDR3 DNA: TGCGCCAGCAGCCGCGACCGCTACGAGCAGTACTTC; CDR3 protein: CASSRDRYEQYF
clone size: -; V gene: TRBV5-8; J gene: TRBJ2-4; D gene: TRBD2; CDR3 DNA: TGTGCCAGCAGCGTGGGGAGGGCCATTGTAAGTGACATTCAGTACTTC; CDR3 protein: CASSVGRAIVSDIQYF
clone size: -; V gene: TRBV30; J gene: TRBJ1-4; D gene: -; CDR3 DNA: TGTGCCTGGAGTGTCCCGGGGAGGTCTAATGAAAAACTGTTTTTT; CDR3 protein: CAWSVPGRSNEKLFF
clone size: -; V gene: TRBV7-2; J gene: TRBJ2-7; D gene: -; CDR3 DNA: TGTGCCAGCAGCTTGGGGAGGTACTCCTACGAGCAGTACTTC; CDR3 protein: CASSLGRYSYEQYF
clone size: -; V gene: TRBV5-1; J gene: TRBJ1-1; D gene: TRBD1; CDR3 DNA: TGCGCCAGCAGCGCGGCGGACAGGGGGTTAACTGAAGCTTTCTTT; CDR3 protein: CASSAADRGLTEAFF
clone size: -; V gene: TRBV7-2; J gene: TRBJ2-3; D gene: TRBD2; CDR3 DNA: TGTGCCAGCAGCTTAGGTGCTAGCGGGGCGGGAGATACGCAGTATTTT; CDR3 protein: CASSLGASGAGDTQYF